Below, one TCR beta chain is given with its context. The germline gives CDR1 LGHNT, CDR2 FRNRAP. The CDR3 totals 14 residues. Trimming left V 4 bases short and J 4 bases short, with 12 bases between. These data are taken from a study of T cells in Graves' hyperthyroidism and ophthalmopathy. Template material for amplifying TCR beta CDR3 regions consisted of RNA transcripts. Using the HTBI primer set, a first-round RT-PCR was run on the TCR CDR3. TCRdb independently ran MiXCR on the multiplex PCR reads; one entry per CDR3 protein. The sample contains under 600,000 distinct CDR3 sequences, roughly 15% of which appear only once.

The material sequenced was blood. The chain links TRBV12-5 to TRBJ2-3; D may be TRBD1 or TRBD2 (5 bases each). This TCR was recovered from a woman in her forties with Graves' ophthalmopathy. The CDR3 protein is CASGSVRDADTQYF. The CDR3, as DNA: TGTGCTAGTGGTTCCGTACGGGACGCAGATACGCAGTATTTT.